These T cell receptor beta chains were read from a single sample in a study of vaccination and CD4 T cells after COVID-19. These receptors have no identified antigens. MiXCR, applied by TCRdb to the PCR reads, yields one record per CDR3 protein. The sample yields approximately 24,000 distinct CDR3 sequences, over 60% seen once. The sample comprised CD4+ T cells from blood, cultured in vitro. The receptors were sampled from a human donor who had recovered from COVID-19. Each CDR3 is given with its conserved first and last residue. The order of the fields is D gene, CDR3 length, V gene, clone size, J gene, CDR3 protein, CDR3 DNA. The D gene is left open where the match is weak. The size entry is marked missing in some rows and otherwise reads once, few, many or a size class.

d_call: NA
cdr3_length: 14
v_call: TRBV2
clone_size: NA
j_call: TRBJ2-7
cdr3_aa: CASSWQGTNYEQYF
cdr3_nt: TGTGCCAGCAGTTGGCAGGGGACCAACTACGAGCAGTACTTC

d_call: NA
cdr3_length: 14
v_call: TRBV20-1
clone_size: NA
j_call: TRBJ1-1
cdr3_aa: CSARGTGRNTEAFF
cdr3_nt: TGCAGTGCTAGAGGGACCGGAAGGAACACTGAAGCTTTCTTT

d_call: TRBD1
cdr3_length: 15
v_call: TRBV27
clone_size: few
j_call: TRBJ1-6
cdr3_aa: CASKLTGTANSPLHF
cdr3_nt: TGTGCCAGTAAACTAACCGGGACAGCTAATTCACCCCTCCACTTT

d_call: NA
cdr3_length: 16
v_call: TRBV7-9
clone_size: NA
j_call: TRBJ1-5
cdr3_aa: CASSPPESRGNQPQHF
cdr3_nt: TGTGCCAGCAGTCCCCCAGAGTCACGGGGGAATCAGCCCCAGCATTTT

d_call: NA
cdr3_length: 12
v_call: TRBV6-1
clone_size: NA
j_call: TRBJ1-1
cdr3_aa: CASSEWVGRAFF
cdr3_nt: TGTGCCAGCAGTGAATGGGTCGGAAGGGCTTTCTTT

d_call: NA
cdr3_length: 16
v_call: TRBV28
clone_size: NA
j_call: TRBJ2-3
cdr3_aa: CASSLGVGQGTDTQYF
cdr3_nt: TGTGCCAGCAGTTTAGGGGTAGGGCAGGGCACAGATACGCAGTATTTT

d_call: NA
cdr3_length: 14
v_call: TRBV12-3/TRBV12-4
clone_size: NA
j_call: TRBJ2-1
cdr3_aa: CASSFRSSYNEQFF
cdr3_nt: TGTGCCAGCAGTTTCCGCAGCTCCTACAATGAGCAGTTCTTC

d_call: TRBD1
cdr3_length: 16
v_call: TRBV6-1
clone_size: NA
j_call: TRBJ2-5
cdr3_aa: CASTRGTGSYQETQYF
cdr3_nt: TGTGCCAGCACTCGAGGGACAGGGAGTTACCAAGAGACCCAGTACTTC

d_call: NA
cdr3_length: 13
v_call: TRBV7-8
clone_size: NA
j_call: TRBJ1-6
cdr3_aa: CASSPISESPLHF
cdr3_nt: TGTGCCAGCAGCCCAATTTCGGAATCACCCCTCCACTTT

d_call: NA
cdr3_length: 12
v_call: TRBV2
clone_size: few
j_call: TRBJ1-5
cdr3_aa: CASARDNQPQHF
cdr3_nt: TGTGCCAGCGCGAGGGACAATCAGCCCCAGCATTTT

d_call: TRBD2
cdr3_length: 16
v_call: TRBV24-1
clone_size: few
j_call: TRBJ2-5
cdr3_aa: CATSSDLAGAGETQYF
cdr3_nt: TGTGCCACCAGTTCAGACTTGGCGGGAGCCGGGGAGACCCAGTACTTC

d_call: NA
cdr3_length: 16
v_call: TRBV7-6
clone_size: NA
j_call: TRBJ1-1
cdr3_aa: CASSPLRGAGNTEAFF
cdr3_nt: TGTGCCAGCAGCCCTTTGCGGGGGGCCGGCAACACTGAAGCTTTCTTT

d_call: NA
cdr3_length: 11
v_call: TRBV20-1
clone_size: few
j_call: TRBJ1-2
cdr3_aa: CSAIPYYGYTF
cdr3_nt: TGCAGTGCTATCCCTTACTATGGCTACACCTTC

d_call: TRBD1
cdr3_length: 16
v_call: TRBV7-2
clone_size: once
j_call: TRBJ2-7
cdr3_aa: CASSPTGTGVPYEQYF
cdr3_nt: TGTGCCAGCAGCCCAACCGGGACAGGGGTCCCCTACGAGCAGTACTTC

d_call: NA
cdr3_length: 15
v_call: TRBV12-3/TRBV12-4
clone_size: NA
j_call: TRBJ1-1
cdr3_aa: CASSLPWGGKTEAFF
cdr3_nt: TGTGCCAGCAGTCTCCCGTGGGGAGGGAAAACTGAAGCTTTCTTT

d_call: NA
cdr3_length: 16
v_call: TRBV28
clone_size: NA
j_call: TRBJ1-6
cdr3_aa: CASSLFPAARNSPLHF
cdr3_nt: TGTGCCAGCAGTTTATTTCCAGCTGCACGGAATTCACCCCTCCACTTT

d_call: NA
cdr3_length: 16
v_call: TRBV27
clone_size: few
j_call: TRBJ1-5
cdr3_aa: CASSLRAERASQPQHF
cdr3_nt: TGTGCCAGCAGTTTAAGGGCCGAACGGGCTAGTCAGCCCCAGCATTTT

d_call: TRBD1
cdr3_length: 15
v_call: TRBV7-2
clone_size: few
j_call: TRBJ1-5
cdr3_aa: CASSPGTERSQPQHF
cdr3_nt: TGTGCCAGCAGCCCCGGGACAGAACGTTCTCAGCCCCAGCATTTT

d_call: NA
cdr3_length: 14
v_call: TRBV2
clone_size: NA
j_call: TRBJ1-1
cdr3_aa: CASHGAVVGTEAFF
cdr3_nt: TGTGCCAGCCACGGTGCCGTGGTGGGCACTGAAGCTTTCTTT

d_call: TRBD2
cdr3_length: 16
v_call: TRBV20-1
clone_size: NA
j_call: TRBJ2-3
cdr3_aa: CSAGKTSGMQGDTQYF
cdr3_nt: TGCAGTGCTGGTAAGACTAGCGGGATGCAAGGAGATACGCAGTATTTT

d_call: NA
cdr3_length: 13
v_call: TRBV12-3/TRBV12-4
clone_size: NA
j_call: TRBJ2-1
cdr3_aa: CASNRVFDNEQFF
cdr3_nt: TGTGCCAGCAACAGGGTGTTCGACAATGAGCAGTTCTTC

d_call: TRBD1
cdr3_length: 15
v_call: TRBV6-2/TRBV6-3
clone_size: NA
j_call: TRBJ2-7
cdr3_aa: CASESFGTGSYEQYF
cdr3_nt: TGTGCCAGCGAATCTTTCGGGACAGGGTCTTACGAGCAGTACTTC

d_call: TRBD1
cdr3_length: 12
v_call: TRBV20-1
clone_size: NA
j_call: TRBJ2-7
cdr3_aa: CSASRGPDEQYF
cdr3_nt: TGCAGTGCTAGCAGGGGGCCGGACGAGCAGTACTTC

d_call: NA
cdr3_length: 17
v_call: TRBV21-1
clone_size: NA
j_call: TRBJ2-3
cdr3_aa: CASSLDRWPQVPATQYF
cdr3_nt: TGTGCCAGCAGCTTAGATCGATGGCCTCAAGTCCCGGCGACGCAGTATTTT

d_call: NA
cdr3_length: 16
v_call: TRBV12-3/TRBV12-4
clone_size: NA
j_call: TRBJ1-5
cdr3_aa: CASSPRGRGNNQPQHF
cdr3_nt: TGTGCCAGCAGTCCCAGGGGAAGAGGGAACAATCAGCCCCAGCATTTT

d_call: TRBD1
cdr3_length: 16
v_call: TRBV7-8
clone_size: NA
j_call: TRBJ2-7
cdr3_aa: CASSPNRDRVAYEQYF
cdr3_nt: TGTGCCAGCAGCCCAAACCGGGACAGGGTGGCCTACGAGCAGTACTTC

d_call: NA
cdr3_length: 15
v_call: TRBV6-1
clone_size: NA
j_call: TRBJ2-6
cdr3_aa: CASSAQGSGTNVLTF
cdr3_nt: TGTGCCAGCAGTGCCCAGGGCTCTGGGACCAACGTCCTAACTTTC

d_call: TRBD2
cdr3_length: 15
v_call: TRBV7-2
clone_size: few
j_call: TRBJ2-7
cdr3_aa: CASSLGLAGGYEQYF
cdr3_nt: TGTGCCAGCAGCTTAGGGCTAGCGGGAGGCTACGAGCAGTACTTC